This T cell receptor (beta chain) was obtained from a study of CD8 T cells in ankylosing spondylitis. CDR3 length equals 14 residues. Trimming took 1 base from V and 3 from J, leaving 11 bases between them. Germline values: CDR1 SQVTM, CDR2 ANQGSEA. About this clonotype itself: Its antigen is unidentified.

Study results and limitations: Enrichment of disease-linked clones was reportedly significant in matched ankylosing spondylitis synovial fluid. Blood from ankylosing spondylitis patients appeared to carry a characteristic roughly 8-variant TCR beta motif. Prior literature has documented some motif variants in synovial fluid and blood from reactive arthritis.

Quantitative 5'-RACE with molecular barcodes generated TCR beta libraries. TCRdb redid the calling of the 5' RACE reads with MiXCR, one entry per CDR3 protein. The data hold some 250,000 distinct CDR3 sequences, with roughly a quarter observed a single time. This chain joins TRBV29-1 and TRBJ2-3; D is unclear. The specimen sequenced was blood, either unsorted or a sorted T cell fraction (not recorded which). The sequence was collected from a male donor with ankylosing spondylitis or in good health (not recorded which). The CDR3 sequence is CSVEGVHGTDTQYF. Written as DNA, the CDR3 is TGCAGCGTTGAAGGTGTACACGGGACAGATACGCAGTATTTT.